This TCR beta chain came from a study of T cell responses to AZD1222 COVID-19 vaccine. TCRdb's copy holds only in-frame clones and misses some; the assay was immunoSEQ multiplex PCR. The sample has around 160,000 clones, about 93% seen once. The V and J ends lost 1 base and 0 bases, in that order; junction bases with no gene match: 5. Germline CDR1 and CDR2: SGHTA and FQGNSA. The CDR3 extends over 18 amino acids. The receptor comes from an adult in good health. The material was peripheral blood, obtained on day 0 of AZD1222 vaccination. The rearrangement uses TRBV7-2 and TRBJ1-6, with TRBD1 matching 8 bases. The CDR3 sequence: CASSLVGQGYSYNSPLHF. Written as DNA, the CDR3 is TGTGCCAGCAGCTTAGTAGGACAGGGATACTCCTATAATTCACCCCTCCACTTT. Based on the CDR3 plus reference TRBV7-2 and TRBJ1-6, the full variable domain is GAGVSQSPSNKVTEKGKDVELRCDPISGHTALYWYRQSLGQGLEFLIYFQGNSAPDKSGLPSDRFSAERTGGSVSTLTIQRTQQEDSAVYLCASSLVGQGYSYNSPLHFGNGTRLTVT.